These 28 T cell receptor beta chains were sequenced from one sample in a study of blood T cell repertoires in COVID-19. The table came from immunoSEQ multiplex PCR; TCRdb's copy has only in-frame clones and leaves some out. The data show tens of thousands of clones, around 81% seen once. The sample comprised peripheral blood. These receptor sequences come from a woman older than 75 with active or convalescent COVID-19.

The V call is TRBV7-8, the J call TRBJ1-5, with D unresolved. Trimming pared 1 base from V and 7 bases from J, leaving 17 bases between. This CDR3 region has 16 residues. Germline CDR1 reads SGHVS; CDR2 reads FQNEAQ. This CDR3 is CASSLGTPGTAQPQHF. CDR3 nucleotide sequence: TGTGCCAGCAGCTTAGGGACCCCGGGAACCGCACAGCCCCAGCATTTT.

This chain joins TRBV19 and TRBJ1-5, with 8 bases lining up with TRBD1. CDR3 length: 18 amino acids. CDR1 and CDR2 (germline): LNHDA, SQIVND (reference sequence). V was clipped by 0 bases and J by 4 bases; unmatched bases: 11. CDR3 residues: CASSIDVPDRGSNQPQHF. The CDR3 region has the DNA TGTGCCAGTAGTATAGATGTCCCAGACAGGGGTTCGAATCAGCCCCAGCATTTT.

This rearrangement joins TRBV11-2 to TRBJ1-2; TRBD1 matches 8 bases. CDR1 is SGHAT and CDR2 is FQNNGV in the germline V gene. With V trimmed by 5 bases and J by 6 bases, 8 bases remained unmatched. The CDR3 consists of 14 residues. The CDR3 bases are TGTGCCAGCAGCCCGCGGACAGGGTGGCATGGCTACACCTTC. Encoded protein: CASSPRTGWHGYTF.

This clone showed up just once. The chain is built from TRBV19 and TRBJ1-6, with 8 bases identical to TRBD1. J was trimmed by 7 bases and V by 3 bases; bases with no gene match: 2. The CDR3 totals 14 residues. Looked up from germline, CDR1 is LNHDA and CDR2 is SQIVND (reference sequence). The CDR3 protein is CASSMDRANSPLHF. The CDR3 coding sequence is TGTGCCAGTAGTATGGACAGGGCGAATTCACCCCTCCACTTT.

V is TRBV27 and J is TRBJ1-1; possibly TRBD1 for D (5 bases). V was shortened by 7 bases and J by 6 bases, with 21 bases between the two germline ends. Germline CDR1 MNHEY, CDR2 SMNVEV (reference sequence). The CDR3 totals 15 residues. Here the CDR3 reads CASTPEGQGGAEAFF. The CDR3 bases are TGTGCCAGCACCCCCGAGGGGCAGGGAGGAGCTGAAGCTTTCTTT.

The chain is built from TRBV6-5 and TRBJ1-6, with 11 bases identical to TRBD1. This CDR3 has 14 amino acids. Germline V lookup: CDR1 MNHEY, CDR2 SVGAGI. After removal of 6 bases from V and 8 bases from J, the junction contained 3 bases not matched to a gene. CDR3 in amino acids: CASRLGQGDSPLHF. CDR3 nucleotide sequence: TGTGCCAGCAGGTTGGGACAGGGGGATTCACCCCTCCACTTT.

The chain joins TRBV18 to TRBJ1-2, with TRBD1 as a possible D gene (5 bases). Trimming pared 6 bases from V and 1 base from J, leaving 12 bases between. Germline lookup yields CDR1 KGHSH and CDR2 LQKENI. The CDR3 contains 14 residues. The CDR3 sequence: CASSQGTLNYGYTF. CDR3 coding DNA: TGTGCCAGCTCTCAGGGAACCCTTAACTATGGCTACACCTTC.

V gene TRBV2 combines with J gene TRBJ1-1, with 7 bases fitting TRBD1. The ends lost 11 bases at V and 8 bases at J; junction bases unmatched: 8. The germline V gene encodes CDR1 SNHLY and CDR2 FYNNEI. There are 11 residues in the CDR3. CDR3: CAGRQGSEAFF. For the CDR3, the DNA is TGTGCCGGGAGACAGGGATCCGAAGCTTTCTTT.

V usage is TRBV19 and J usage is TRBJ1-5, with 7 bases matching TRBD1. Germline trimming cut 4 bases from V and 0 bases from J; bases unmatched to any gene: 6. Germline CDR1 is LNHDA and CDR2 is SQIVND (reference sequence). This CDR3 region has 16 residues. The CDR3 is CASSRDSSYSNQPQHF. The CDR3 region has the DNA TGTGCCAGTAGTAGGGACAGTTCTTATAGCAATCAGCCCCAGCATTTT.

The rearrangement uses TRBV29-1 and TRBJ1-1, with D uncertain. CDR1 is SQVTM and CDR2 is ANQGSEA in the germline V gene. V lost 6 bases, J lost 5 bases, and 7 bases lay in between. The CDR3 has 10 residues. The CDR3 is CSVVQTEAFF. As DNA, the CDR3 is TGCAGCGTGGTACAGACTGAAGCTTTCTTT.

The chain joins TRBV9 to TRBJ2-1, with D perhaps TRBD1 (6 bases). With 4 bases removed from V and 5 bases from J, the gap between germline ends came to 13 bases. The CDR3 totals 14 residues. CDR1 is SGDLS, CDR2 YYNGEE, per germline. CDR3 DNA: TGTGCCAGCAGCTCTCAGGGGAGTGACAATGAGCAGTTCTTC. As protein: CASSSQGSDNEQFF. Drawing the rest from reference TRBV9 and TRBJ2-1, the complete variable domain is DSGVTQTPKHLITATGQRVTLRCSPRSGDLSVYWYQQSLDQGLQFLIQYYNGEERAKGNILERFSAQQFPDLHSELNLSSLELGDSALYFCASSSQGSDNEQFFGPGTRLTVL.

This rearrangement joins TRBV7-2 to TRBJ2-5; D is uncertain. Germline CDR1 reads SGHTA; CDR2 reads FQGNSA. This CDR3 is built from 16 residues. Trimming took 5 bases from V and 4 from J, leaving 20 bases between them. The CDR3 sequence: CASSPALSNQRETQYF. CDR3 bases: TGTGCCAGCAGCCCCGCACTTTCTAACCAACGAGAGACCCAGTACTTC.

The rearrangement joins TRBV5-4 to TRBJ1-2; TRBD1 is a possible D gene (5 bases). Germline V CDR1 and CDR2: SGHNT, YYREEE (reference sequence). The CDR3 loop spans 14 amino acids. V lost 4 bases and J 4 bases, leaving 14 bases between the germline ends. The CDR3 sequence: CASSSPTVLYGYTF. CDR3 coding DNA: TGTGCCAGCAGCAGCCCGACAGTTCTCTATGGCTACACCTTC.

The J gene is TRBJ2-3, the V gene TRBV3-1 (or the pseudogene TRBV3-2), with D maybe TRBD2 (5 bases). The CDR3 consists of 16 residues. V shed 3 bases and J shed 4 bases, with 17 bases lying between them. Germline CDR1 is LGHDT and CDR2 is YNNKEL (reference sequence). The CDR3 spells CASSQATRFPADTQYF. The CDR3 bases are TGTGCCAGCAGCCAGGCTACTAGATTCCCCGCAGATACGCAGTATTTT.

This sequence joins TRBV4-3 and TRBJ1-6; TRBD1 matches 8 bases. CDR1 is LGHNA, CDR2 YSLEER, per germline. J lost 7 bases, V lost 1 base, and 6 bases had no gene match. This CDR3 comprises 16 residues. As DNA, the CDR3 is TGCGCCAGCAGCCAAGTACCGACAGGGGTAAATTCACCCCTCCACTTT. Protein product: CASSQVPTGVNSPLHF.

The chain links TRBV28 to TRBJ2-2, with D maybe TRBD1 (6 bases). The ends were cut back, 5 bases at V and 6 bases at J, with 13 bases in the middle. The CDR3 has 14 amino acids. CDR1 MDHEN and CDR2 SYDVKM come from the germline V gene. The CDR3 sequence is CASSVHEGAGELFF. The CDR3, as DNA: TGTGCCAGCAGTGTACATGAGGGGGCCGGGGAGCTGTTTTTT. Full variable domain (rest looked up from reference TRBV28 and TRBJ2-2): DVKVTQSSRYLVKRTGEKVFLECVQDMDHENMFWYRQDPGLGLRLIYFSYDVKMKEKGDIPEGYSVSREKKERFSLILESASTNQTSMYLCASSVHEGAGELFFGEGSRLTVL.

The chain couples TRBV6-1 to TRBJ1-2, with 8 nucleotides matching TRBD1. The germline gives CDR1 MNHNS, CDR2 SASEGT. The trim removed 3 bases at V and 6 bases at J, leaving 3 bases unmatched. The CDR3 contains 13 residues. The CDR3 DNA follows: TGTGCCAGCAGTGAGGACAGGGCCAATGGCTACACCTTC. Its translation: CASSEDRANGYTF.

The rearrangement joins TRBV14 to TRBJ1-5; D remains unclear. Germline CDR1 and CDR2: SGHDN and FVKESK. The CDR3 sequence is 17 residues long. V lost 0 bases to trimming and J lost 4 bases, with 16 bases between them. The CDR3 loop is CASSQDPGRRRNQPQHF. CDR3 sequence (DNA): TGTGCCAGCAGCCAAGATCCGGGAAGACGGCGGAATCAGCCCCAGCATTTT.

This clone was picked up a small number of times. The V gene is TRBV2, the J gene TRBJ1-5; the D is unclear. Trimming cost V 1 base and J 7 bases, with 8 bases left between them. The CDR3 spans 13 residues. Per germline, CDR1 SNHLY and CDR2 FYNNEI. The DNA of the CDR3 is TGTGCCAGCAGTGAAGGACGGAGACAGCCCCAGCATTTT. It codes for CASSEGRRQPQHF. The variable domain in full, completed from reference TRBV2 and TRBJ1-5, reads EPEVTQTPSHQVTQMGQEVILRCVPISNHLYFYWYRQILGQKVEFLVSFYNNEISEKSEIFDDQFSVERPDGSNFTLKIRSTKLEDSAMYFCASSEGRRQPQHFGDGTRLSIL.

This clone was seen a handful of times. The chain links TRBV29-1 to TRBJ1-5; TRBD1 matches at 10 bases. V lost 5 bases, J lost 0 bases, and 7 bases stayed unmatched. This CDR3 is 16 amino acids long. CDR1 SQVTM and CDR2 ANQGSEA come from the germline V gene. The DNA of the CDR3 is TGCAGCGTTTCTACCGGGACAGGGGTTAGCAATCAGCCCCAGCATTTT. It encodes CSVSTGTGVSNQPQHF.

The rearrangement uses TRBV19 and TRBJ1-5; 7 bases fit TRBD1. The junction had 8 bases not matched to a gene; V was cut back by 7 bases and J by 5 bases. The germline gives CDR1 LNHDA, CDR2 SQIVND (reference sequence). This CDR3 contains 14 residues. The CDR3 nucleotides read TGTGCCAGTACCTCCGGGACAGTCCATCAGCCCCAGCATTTT. Translating gives CASTSGTVHQPQHF.

This clone was observed a single time. The chain joins TRBV5-1 to TRBJ2-1, with TRBD1 identical over 12 bases. From germline, CDR1 is SGHRS and CDR2 YFSETQ. The trim removed 4 bases at V and 4 bases at J, leaving 6 bases unmatched. CDR3 size: 16 residues. This CDR3 reads CASSAGTGGTYNEQFF. The CDR3 region has the DNA TGCGCCAGCAGCGCCGGGACAGGGGGCACGTACAATGAGCAGTTCTTC.

The chain carries TRBV5-6 and TRBJ1-4, with D maybe TRBD1 (6 bases). This CDR3 contains 15 residues. Germline loops: CDR1 SGHDT, CDR2 YYEEEE. The V end was cut by 1 base, the J end by 7 bases, with 14 bases between. The CDR3 DNA reads as TGTGCCAGCAGCTTGTACCAGGGGCGAGGTGAAAAACTGTTTTTT. This encodes CASSLYQGRGEKLFF.

This clone was detected many times. V is TRBV27 and J is TRBJ2-7, with 10 bases aligning to TRBD1. The CDR3 is made up of 13 amino acids. Germline V gene data show CDR1 as MNHEY and CDR2 as SMNVEV (reference sequence). The V gene end was trimmed by 7 bases and the J gene end by 4 bases; junction bases not matched to a gene: 4. CDR3 DNA sequence: TGTGCCAGCAAGACAGGGGGCGGGTACGAGCAGTACTTC. Translation gives CASKTGGGYEQYF.

The V gene is TRBV5-6, the J gene TRBJ1-1; D is perhaps TRBD1 (6 bases). V shed 9 bases and J shed 0 bases, with 15 bases lying between them. The CDR3 contains 14 residues. Germline V gives CDR1 SGHDT, CDR2 YYEEEE. The CDR3 loop reads CATKSGQLNTEAFF. DNA for the CDR3: TGTGCCACCAAATCGGGACAACTGAACACTGAAGCTTTCTTT.

This clone came up once. This sequence joins TRBV24-1 and TRBJ1-2; 7 nucleotides agree with TRBD1. With 1 base clipped from V and 7 bases from J, the junction kept 8 bases outside the gene matches. CDR1 and CDR2 from the germline V gene are KGHDR and SFDVKD. The CDR3 loop spans 15 amino acids. As DNA, the CDR3 is TGTGCCACCAGTGATTTTCCTCAGGGGGAAGGTGGCTACACCTTC. It translates to CATSDFPQGEGGYTF.

The chain has TRBV5-6 and TRBJ1-3; D is unresolved. V shed 0 bases and J shed 0 bases, with 4 bases lying between them. CDR3 length: 14 residues. Germline assignment: CDR1 SGHDT and CDR2 YYEEEE. In DNA, the CDR3 is TGTGCCAGCAGCTTGGGGGCCTCTGGAAACACCATATATTTT. Translating gives CASSLGASGNTIYF.

The rearrangement links TRBV24-1 to TRBJ1-2, with 7 bases matching TRBD1. Germline CDR1 reads KGHDR; CDR2 reads SFDVKD. This CDR3 has 13 residues. Unmatched junction bases numbered 4, after V lost 9 bases and J lost 1 base. CDR3 sequence: CATGDSINYGYTF. For the CDR3, the DNA is TGTGCCACCGGGGACAGTATTAACTATGGCTACACCTTC.